What follows are 10 T cell receptor beta chains derived from one specimen sequenced in a study of blood T cell repertoires in COVID-19. Here immunoSEQ multiplex PCR was the method, and the copy in TCRdb shows in-frame clones only, minus some. The table has just over 300,000 clones, approximately 90% seen once; the top ten hold about 9.9%. Sequenced: PBMCs or T cells enriched from blood (not recorded which). Source of these receptors: a woman in her forties who had recovered from COVID-19.

The V call is TRBV5-1, the J call TRBJ1-1, with D possibly being TRBD1 (5 bases). CDR1 is SGHRS, CDR2 YFSETQ, per germline. V dropped 4 bases and J dropped 0 bases, with 13 bases sitting between them. There are 15 residues in the CDR3. The CDR3 spells CASSQGTGMNTEAFF. CDR3 nucleotide sequence: TGCGCCAGCAGCCAAGGTACAGGCATGAACACTGAAGCTTTCTTT.

CDR3: CASSSPGQSSGNTIYF. In nucleotides, the CDR3 is TGTGCCAGCAGCTCCCCGGGACAGAGCTCTGGAAACACCATATATTTT. The J gene is TRBJ1-3, the V gene TRBV7-3; 7 positions agree with TRBD1. CDR3 length: 16 amino acids. CDR1 SGHTA and CDR2 FQGTGA come from the germline V gene. Germline trimming cut 4 bases from V and 0 bases from J; bases unmatched to any gene: 6.

Of note for this clone: The conserved final phenylalanine or tryptophan is absent from the CDR3, which likely points to a read error. The DNA is omitted, as the CDR3 cannot be located on it reliably, and the CDR3 follows TCRdb's listing. The chain joins TRBV21-1 to TRBJ1-4. TRBV21-1 counts as a pseudogene. The CDR3 contains 15 residues when both ends are counted. CDR3 protein: CASSNRRGIGVRRVG.

This clone occurred once. The chain employs TRBV12-3 or TRBV12-4 and TRBJ2-5, with TRBD1 identical over 7 bases. Losses at the gene ends were 7 bases for V and 5 bases for J; bases not matched to a gene: 7. The length of the CDR3 is 13 residues. In nucleotides, the CDR3 is TGTGCCAGCAAAGCAGGGGGAACGGAGACCCAGTACTTC. As protein: CASKAGGTETQYF.

The chain recombines TRBV7-9 with TRBJ2-2, with a possible D match to TRBD1 (6 bases). V was shortened by 5 bases and J by 0 bases, with 10 bases between the two germline ends. The length of the CDR3 is 15 residues. Germline-derived CDR1 and CDR2 are SEHNR and FQNEAQ (reference sequence). CDR3 protein: CASSTGQPNTGELFF. Here the CDR3 DNA reads TGTGCCAGCAGCACAGGACAGCCGAACACCGGGGAGCTGTTTTTT.

The chain employs TRBV7-9 and TRBJ2-3, with 8 nucleotides matching TRBD2. Per the germline V gene, CDR1 is SEHNR and CDR2 is FQNEAQ (reference sequence). The CDR3 runs 16 residues. V lost 4 bases and J lost 4; bases outside the gene matches: 10. CDR3 loop: CASSSWGGGNSDTQYF. The CDR3 region has the DNA TGTGCCAGCAGCTCCTGGGGCGGGGGGAACTCAGATACGCAGTATTTT.

This chain joins TRBV2 and TRBJ1-3, with D maybe TRBD1 (6 bases). Germline CDR1 is SNHLY and CDR2 is FYNNEI. The CDR3 is 16 amino acids. V lost 1 base, J lost 0 bases, and 10 bases lay in between. CDR3 sequence reads: CASSEDRGISGNTIYF. CDR3 nucleotides: TGTGCCAGCAGTGAAGATAGGGGGATCTCTGGAAACACCATATATTTT.

The V call is TRBV6-6, the J call TRBJ1-1; D perhaps matches TRBD1 (6 bases). V was pared by 0 bases and J by 2 bases, with 13 bases between. The CDR3 totals 16 residues. Germline assignment: CDR1 MNHNY and CDR2 SVGAGI (reference sequence). The CDR3: CASSYSLPDRNTEAFF. Written as DNA, the CDR3 is TGTGCCAGCAGTTACTCTTTACCGGACAGAAACACTGAAGCTTTCTTT.

CDR3 sequence: CATSTVGNYGYTF. For the CDR3, the DNA is TGTGCCACCAGTACCGTGGGCAACTATGGCTACACCTTC. The gene calls are TRBV24-1 and TRBJ1-2, with D unresolved. The CDR3 covers 13 residues. Germline CDR1 KGHDR, CDR2 SFDVKD. V dropped 6 bases and J dropped 2 bases, with 9 bases sitting between them.

The genes are TRBV5-4 and TRBJ1-4; D unclear. The CDR3 runs 15 residues. Trimming shortened V by 3 bases and J by 0 bases, and 9 bases separated the two germline ends. Germline CDR1 is SGHNT and CDR2 is YYREEE (reference sequence). CDR3: CASSSRGATNEKLFF. The CDR3 nucleotides read TGTGCCAGCAGCTCCCGCGGTGCAACTAATGAAAAACTGTTTTTT.